The sample holds a few counts of the clone carrying this T cell receptor (beta chain). The source of the sample is a study of blood T cell repertoires in COVID-19. Study-wide background: PBMCs, B-cell-depleted T cells, or T cells were the source of the cDNA or gDNA that made up the material.

Authors' analysis steps: By means of reference gene primer amplification, nucleated cell counts were estimated. Measured with immunoSEQ multiplex PCR; TCRdb has only the in-frame clones, and not every one. That table furnishes V, J and clone size, whereas the DNA furnished D and trimming. The sample lists roughly 230,000 clones, around 83% occurring once. The CDR3 is 15 amino acids. Germline CDR1 reads KGHSH; CDR2 reads LQKENI. V dropped 6 bases and J dropped 7 bases, with 22 bases sitting between them. The chain carries TRBV18 and TRBJ2-7; D perhaps matches TRBD2 (6 bases). The source is a woman aged 45-60 years with acute or convalescent COVID-19. The sequenced material came from peripheral blood. The DNA of the CDR3 is TGTGCCAGCTCCCCCTTGCTGGGGGGAAAGGGGGAGCAGTACTTC. It is translated as CASSPLLGGKGEQYF.